This T cell receptor (beta chain) was identified during a study of cytomegalovirus exposure and HLA in healthy donors. Background on the study: A data release that came early held 80 million or so unique TCRs from HLA-typed donors.

Primers: 60 Vbeta forward and 13 Jbeta reverse. The method was immunoSEQ multiplex PCR; TCRdb's version includes in-frame clones alone and lacks a portion of them. The table lists about 64,000 clones, 65% to 90% of them singletons. This CDR3 spans 15 amino acids. Germline V gene lookup returns CDR1 LNHNV and CDR2 YYDKDF (reference sequence). Trimming took 2 bases from V and 0 from J, leaving 8 bases between them. Sequencing input: PBMCs. This receptor was obtained from a female donor in good health and CMV-seronegative. This chain joins TRBV15 and TRBJ2-1; D is ambiguous. CDR3: CATSRQYHSYNEQFF. The CDR3 DNA follows: TGTGCCACCAGCAGACAGTACCACTCCTACAATGAGCAGTTCTTC. Together with reference TRBV15 and TRBJ2-1, the CDR3 gives the full variable domain: DAMVIQNPRYQVTQFGKPVTLSCSQTLNHNVMYWYQQKSSQAPKLLFHYYDKDFNNEADTPDNFQSRRPNTSFCFLDIRSPGLGDTAMYLCATSRQYHSYNEQFFGPGTRLTVL.